These 2 T cell receptor beta chains share one sample of origin, sequenced in a study of cytomegalovirus exposure and HLA in healthy donors. Primers included in the PCR were 60 Vbeta and 13 Jbeta primers. Method: immunoSEQ multiplex PCR; TCRdb's copy keeps in-frame clones and lacks some. The sample includes 35,000 to 50,000 clones, approximately 84% of them seen just once. Sequencing used PBMCs. These receptors were taken from a man aged 50-59 years in good health and CMV-seronegative.

The V gene is TRBV13, the J gene TRBJ2-5; the match to TRBD2 covers 7 bases. CDR1 PRHDT and CDR2 FYEKMQ come from the germline V gene (reference sequence). V was pared by 4 bases and J by 3 bases, with 11 bases of the junction left unmatched. CDR3 size: 16 residues. Here the CDR3 DNA reads TGTGCCAGCAGCTCATACGGGAGGCAGTTAAAAGAGACCCAGTACTTC. This sequence encodes CASSSYGRQLKETQYF. Supplemented by reference TRBV13 and TRBJ2-5, the full variable domain reads AAGVIQSPRHLIKEKRETATLKCYPIPRHDTVYWYQQGPGQDPQFLISFYEKMQSDKGSIPDRFSAQQFSDYHSELNMSSLELGDSALYFCASSSYGRQLKETQYFGPGTRLLVL.

The chain has TRBV18 and TRBJ2-7; the D gene is possibly TRBD2 (6 bases). Trimming pared 2 bases from V and 5 bases from J, leaving 13 bases between. CDR1 and CDR2 from the germline V gene are KGHSH and LQKENI. The CDR3 length is 14 residues. The DNA of the CDR3 is TGTGCCAGCTCACCAGGCCTTGGCGGGGACGAGCAGTACTTC. Translated: CASSPGLGGDEQYF.